This T cell receptor beta chain was sequenced in a study of T cell repertoires in cytomegalovirus infection. Trimming removed 1 base at V and 8 bases at J, with 15 bases between. The germline gives CDR1 LGHDT, CDR2 YNNKEL (reference sequence). This CDR3 is 15 amino acids long. In TCRdb, the reads were re-called with MiXCR into one record per CDR3 protein. The sample has 480,000 or so distinct CDR3 sequences; approximately 10% are singletons. This clonotype was sampled from a human donor in good health (CMV status not recorded). Some clones in this sample may be carry-over from other donors' samples. The sequencing input was PBMCs. The V gene is TRBV3-1, the J gene TRBJ1-3, with D perhaps matching TRBD1 (5 bases). The CDR3 DNA is TGTGCCAGCAGCCAAGTAGCCAGGGAAGGGGACACCATATATTTT. Protein product: CASSQVAREGDTIYF.